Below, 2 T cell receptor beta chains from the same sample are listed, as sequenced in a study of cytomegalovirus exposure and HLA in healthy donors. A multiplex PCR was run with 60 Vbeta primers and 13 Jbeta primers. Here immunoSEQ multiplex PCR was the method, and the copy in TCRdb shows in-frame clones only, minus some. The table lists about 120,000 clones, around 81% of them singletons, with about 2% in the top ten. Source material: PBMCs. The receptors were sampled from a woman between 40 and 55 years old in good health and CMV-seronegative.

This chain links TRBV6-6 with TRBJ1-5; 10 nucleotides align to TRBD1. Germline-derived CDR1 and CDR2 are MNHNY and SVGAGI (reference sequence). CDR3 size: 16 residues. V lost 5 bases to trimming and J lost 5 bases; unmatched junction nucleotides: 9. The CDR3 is CASSLLRTGGDQPQHF. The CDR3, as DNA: TGTGCCAGCAGTCTCCTCCGGACAGGGGGGGATCAGCCCCAGCATTTT.

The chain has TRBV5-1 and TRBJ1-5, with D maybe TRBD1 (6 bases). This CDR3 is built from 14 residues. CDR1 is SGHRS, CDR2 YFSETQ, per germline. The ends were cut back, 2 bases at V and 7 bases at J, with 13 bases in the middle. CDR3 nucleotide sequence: TGCGCCAGCAGCTTAACAACAGGGACGCAGCCCCAGCATTTT. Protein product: CASSLTTGTQPQHF.